The 29 T cell receptor beta chains reported below all come from one sample, sequenced in a study of blood T cell repertoires in COVID-19. The repertoire was sequenced with immunoSEQ multiplex PCR; TCRdb's copy has only in-frame clones and lacks some. The data hold about 200,000 clones, with roughly 85% observed a single time. Sequences were obtained from peripheral blood. These receptors came from a man between 60 and 75 years old with active or convalescent COVID-19.

This chain links TRBV2 with TRBJ1-1; tentatively, D is TRBD1 (5 bases). The CDR3 loop spans 13 amino acids. The germline gives CDR1 SNHLY, CDR2 FYNNEI. V lost 6 bases and J 1 base, leaving 9 bases between the germline ends. The CDR3 nucleotides are TGTGCCAGCAGCAAACAGGAGAACACTGAAGCTTTCTTT. Amino acid sequence: CASSKQENTEAFF.

The chain is built from TRBV10-1 and TRBJ2-1, with D possibly matching TRBD2 (6 bases). V lost 4 bases and J lost 6, with 19 bases in between. CDR3 length equals 16 residues. The germline V gene has CDR1 WNHNN and CDR2 SYGVQD (reference sequence). The chain's CDR3 is CASSGVGLPAGNEQFF. The CDR3 coding sequence is TGCGCCAGCAGTGGAGTGGGACTCCCCGCGGGCAATGAGCAGTTCTTC.

This clone has just one count. The gene calls are TRBV25-1 and TRBJ1-2; D uncertain. The CDR3 length is 12 residues. Germline CDR1 reads MGHDK; CDR2 reads SYGVNS. V lost 3 bases and J 6 bases, leaving 8 bases between the germline ends. The CDR3 DNA follows: TGTGCCAGCAGTGAGAGTCGGGATGGCTACACCTTC. This encodes CASSESRDGYTF.

This chain connects TRBV4-1 to TRBJ2-1; 8 nucleotides line up with TRBD1. The CDR3 contains 19 residues. V lost 1 base to trimming and J lost 6 bases; unmatched junction nucleotides: 17. Germline values: CDR1 MGHRA, CDR2 YSYEKL. The CDR3: CASSQVSSFSVDRGNEQFF. The CDR3 DNA reads as TGCGCCAGCAGCCAAGTTTCCAGTTTCTCCGTAGACAGGGGCAATGAGCAGTTCTTC.

The rearrangement links TRBV28 to TRBJ2-1, with 7 bases aligning to TRBD1. The CDR3 loop spans 13 amino acids. Germline loops: CDR1 MDHEN, CDR2 SYDVKM. V shed 3 bases and J 7 bases; nucleotides not matched to a gene: 3. The CDR3, as DNA: TGTGCCAGCAGTTTGTTGGACAGGAATGAGCAGTTCTTC. This sequence encodes CASSLLDRNEQFF.

The chain employs TRBV12-3 or TRBV12-4 and TRBJ1-4; D is unresolved. This CDR3 region has 13 residues. The V and J ends lost 8 bases and 3 bases respectively, with 10 bases between them. CDR3 in amino acids: CASRRMSNEKLFF. CDR3 DNA: TGTGCCAGCCGGCGGATGTCTAATGAAAAACTGTTTTTT.

V gene TRBV7-9 combines with J gene TRBJ2-5; a possible D gene is TRBD1 (6 bases). The V end lost 4 bases, the J end lost 2 bases, and 8 bases lay between the germline ends. This CDR3 contains 13 residues. Looked up from germline, CDR1 is SEHNR and CDR2 is FQNEAQ (reference sequence). The chain's CDR3 is CASSSGQQETQYF. The CDR3 bases are TGTGCCAGCAGCTCCGGACAGCAAGAGACCCAGTACTTC. Filled out from reference TRBV7-9 and TRBJ2-5, the complete variable domain reads DTGVSQNPRHKITKRGQNVTFRCDPISEHNRLYWYRQTLGQGPEFLTYFQNEAQLEKSRLLSDRFSAERPKGSFSTLEIQRTEQGDSAMYLCASSSGQQETQYFGPGTRLLVL.

The chain carries TRBV4-2 and TRBJ1-4; D is undetermined. CDR3 length equals 13 residues. Germline V gene lookup returns CDR1 LGHNA and CDR2 YNFKEQ. Trimming took off 3 bases at V and 8 bases at J, with 10 bases between the two ends. The CDR3 bases are TGTGCCAGCAGCCAGCCTAGCGAGGAAAAACTGTTTTTT. Protein product: CASSQPSEEKLFF.

The chain couples TRBV2 to TRBJ1-1, with a weak D call TRBD1 (6 bases). The CDR3 sequence is 12 residues long. The germline CDR1 and CDR2 sequences are SNHLY and FYNNEI. V was pared by 6 bases and J by 6 bases, with 11 bases between. CDR3 amino acids: CASRPDRPEAFF. CDR3 nucleotide sequence: TGTGCCAGCAGACCCGACAGGCCTGAAGCTTTCTTT.

The chain is built from TRBV3-1 (or the pseudogene TRBV3-2) and TRBJ2-3, with 9 bases matching TRBD1. CDR1 and CDR2 (germline): LGHDT, YNNKEL (reference sequence). V lost 4 bases, J lost 0 bases, and 8 bases stayed unmatched. This CDR3 comprises 17 residues. The CDR3 sequence: CASSPIPGQGSTDTQYF. CDR3 DNA sequence: TGTGCCAGCAGCCCAATTCCGGGACAGGGTAGCACAGATACGCAGTATTTT.

The chain links TRBV5-6 to TRBJ1-5; 7 bases align to TRBD1. V shed 1 base, J shed 7 bases, and the junction held 8 bases outside the gene matches. From germline, CDR1 is SGHDT and CDR2 YYEEEE. The CDR3 consists of 15 residues. CDR3 loop: CASSLQGGGGQPQHF. In DNA, the CDR3 is TGTGCCAGCAGCTTGCAGGGGGGTGGAGGACAGCCCCAGCATTTT. The whole variable domain, remainder taken from reference TRBV5-6 and TRBJ1-5, is DAGVTQSPTHLIKTRGQQVTLRCSPKSGHDTVSWYQQALGQGPQFIFQYYEEEERQRGNFPDRFSGHQFPNYSSELNVNALLLGDSALYLCASSLQGGGGQPQHFGDGTRLSIL.

This clone was observed a single time. This chain uses TRBV12-3 or TRBV12-4 with TRBJ1-1; possible D gene TRBD1, 5 bases. CDR3 length: 13 amino acids. Trimming removed 6 bases from V and 4 bases from J, with 12 bases in between. The CDR3 loop is CASSHGQTTEAFF. The CDR3 DNA sequence: TGTGCCAGCAGCCACGGACAAACCACTGAAGCTTTCTTT.

V and J are TRBV7-3 and TRBJ1-2, with D possibly being TRBD1 (6 bases). The CDR3 length is 14 residues. V lost 6 bases, J lost 7 bases, and 18 bases lay in between. Per germline, CDR1 SGHTA and CDR2 FQGTGA. The CDR3 here is CASSPQGPSSGYTF. As DNA, the CDR3 is TGTGCCAGCAGTCCCCAGGGGCCCTCGTCTGGCTACACCTTC.

The table lists this clone with many counts. The rearrangement links TRBV14 to TRBJ1-1, with D uncertain. V shed 4 bases and J shed 1 base, with 10 bases lying between them. This CDR3 region has 14 residues. Germline V gene lookup returns CDR1 SGHDN and CDR2 FVKESK. The CDR3 spells CASSLVGGNTEAFF. DNA for the CDR3: TGTGCCAGCAGCCTAGTAGGAGGGAACACTGAAGCTTTCTTT.

The J gene is TRBJ1-2, the V gene TRBV10-3; D is possibly TRBD1 (6 bases). V was clipped by 6 bases and J by 2 bases, with 10 bases between them. From germline, CDR1 is ENHRY and CDR2 SYGVKD. CDR3 length equals 13 residues. The CDR3 loop reads CAISPDRNYGYTF. The DNA of the CDR3 is TGTGCCATCAGCCCGGACAGAAACTATGGCTACACCTTC.

CDR3 nucleotide sequence: TGCGCCAGCAGCCATCTTTCGGGGGGTCGGAACACCGGGGAGCTGTTTTTT. Its translation is CASSHLSGGRNTGELFF. V gene TRBV4-1 combines with J gene TRBJ2-2; TRBD2 matches at 7 bases. The CDR3 consists of 17 residues. In germline, CDR1 is MGHRA, CDR2 YSYEKL. V gave up 3 bases and J gave up 1 base; unmatched junction bases: 8.

This chain connects TRBV18 to TRBJ1-2; D might be TRBD1 (6 bases). Trimming stripped 3 bases from V and 3 bases from J, with 8 bases between. The CDR3 spans 13 residues. CDR1 KGHSH and CDR2 LQKENI come from the germline V gene. For the CDR3, the DNA is TGTGCCAGCTCACCCGACAGGTACTATGGCTACACCTTC. Amino acids: CASSPDRYYGYTF.

CDR3 bases: TGTGCCAGCAGTGGAACAGGGGAAGGCTATGGCTACACCTTC. It encodes CASSGTGEGYGYTF. The chain has TRBV25-1 and TRBJ1-2; 7 nucleotides align to TRBD1. Per germline, CDR1 MGHDK and CDR2 SYGVNS. The length of the CDR3 is 14 residues. V was clipped by 4 bases and J by 4 bases; unmatched bases: 6.

This sequence joins TRBV3-1 (or the pseudogene TRBV3-2) and TRBJ1-2, with 9 bases matching TRBD1. The germline CDR1 and CDR2 sequences are LGHDT and YNNKEL (reference sequence). CDR3 length equals 14 residues. V gave up 5 bases and J gave up 7 bases; unmatched junction bases: 8. The DNA of the CDR3 is TGTGCCAGCAGCTTATACAGGGGGCAGGCTGGCTACACCTTC. Translating it yields CASSLYRGQAGYTF.

The chain uses TRBV5-6 and TRBJ2-5, with TRBD1 identical over 7 bases. The ends lost 3 bases at V and 3 bases at J; junction bases unmatched: 2. This CDR3 has 13 residues. Germline CDR1 is SGHDT and CDR2 is YYEEEE. The CDR3 here is CASSSGTEETQYF. As DNA, the CDR3 is TGTGCCAGCAGCTCAGGGACAGAAGAGACCCAGTACTTC.

Comment on this clone: This specimen includes other DNA sequences encoding the same CDR3. The chain couples TRBV2 to TRBJ1-1; 8 bases are shared with TRBD1. Trimming cost V 5 bases and J 11 bases; bases outside gene matches: 7. Germline V gene sequence: CDR1 SNHLY, CDR2 FYNNEI. CDR3 length equals 12 residues. CDR3 amino acids: CASSRDRGRAFF. The CDR3 coding sequence is TGTGCCAGCAGTCGCGACAGGGGAAGGGCTTTCTTT. The full variable domain, rest sourced from reference TRBV2 and TRBJ1-1, is EPEVTQTPSHQVTQMGQEVILRCVPISNHLYFYWYRQILGQKVEFLVSFYNNEISEKSEIFDDQFSVERPDGSNFTLKIRSTKLEDSAMYFCASSRDRGRAFFGQGTRLTVV.

This chain links TRBV14 with TRBJ1-2, with D possibly being TRBD1 (5 bases). The CDR3 covers 13 residues. Germline lookup yields CDR1 SGHDN and CDR2 FVKESK. Trimming stripped 3 bases from V and 6 bases from J, with 11 bases between. CDR3 residues: CASSQAGFHGYTF. CDR3 nucleotide sequence: TGTGCCAGCAGCCAGGCAGGGTTTCATGGCTACACCTTC.

V is TRBV19 and J is TRBJ1-5; possible D gene TRBD1, 6 bases. Deletions cut 5 bases from V and 1 base from J, with 12 bases between. The CDR3 length is 15 residues. The germline V gene encodes CDR1 LNHDA and CDR2 SQIVND (reference sequence). CDR3 sequence: CASSGIQGSNQPQHF. In DNA, the CDR3 is TGTGCCAGTAGTGGGATACAGGGCAGCAATCAGCCCCAGCATTTT. The whole variable domain, remainder taken from reference TRBV19 and TRBJ1-5, is DGGITQSPKYLFRKEGQNVTLSCEQNLNHDAMYWYRQDPGQGLRLIYYSQIVNDFQKGDIAEGYSVSREKKESFPLTVTSAQKNPTAFYLCASSGIQGSNQPQHFGDGTRLSIL.

This chain uses TRBV11-1 with TRBJ2-3, with a tentative D call TRBD2 (6 bases). CDR1 SGHAT and CDR2 FQDESV come from the germline V gene (reference sequence). The CDR3 covers 15 residues. Trimming removed 2 bases at V and 0 bases at J, with 9 bases between. The CDR3 loop reads CASSLRGGSTDTQYF. As DNA, the CDR3 is TGTGCCAGCAGCTTACGTGGGGGGAGCACAGATACGCAGTATTTT.

V is TRBV2 and J is TRBJ2-3; TRBD2 matches at 12 bases. The V and J ends lost 0 bases and 5 bases, in that order; junction bases with no gene match: 6. Germline V gives CDR1 SNHLY, CDR2 FYNNEI. CDR3 length: 17 amino acids. The CDR3 here is CASSEASSGGGIDTQYF. The CDR3 nucleotides are TGTGCCAGCAGTGAAGCCTCTAGCGGGGGGGGGATAGATACGCAGTATTTT.

This sequence joins TRBV7-2 and TRBJ2-5; 10 bases are shared with TRBD2. The CDR3 consists of 15 residues. The germline V gene has CDR1 SGHTA and CDR2 FQGNSA. V gave up 5 bases and J gave up 3 bases; unmatched junction bases: 6. CDR3 in amino acids: CASSPRLAGEETQYF. The CDR3 DNA sequence: TGTGCCAGCAGCCCCCGTCTAGCGGGGGAAGAGACCCAGTACTTC.

The J gene is TRBJ2-1, the V gene TRBV7-2, with D possibly being TRBD2 (6 bases). Trimming took 2 bases from V and 5 from J, leaving 13 bases between them. This CDR3 contains 15 residues. CDR1 and CDR2 from the germline V gene are SGHTA and FQGNSA. The CDR3 loop reads CASSLYSGPNNEQFF. The CDR3 coding sequence is TGTGCCAGCAGCTTATACAGCGGGCCAAACAATGAGCAGTTCTTC.

This clone is a singleton in its sample. CDR3 in amino acids: CAWSVNNQPQHF. The CDR3 DNA is TGTGCCTGGAGTGTTAACAATCAGCCCCAGCATTTT. The genes are TRBV30 and TRBJ1-5; no reliable D call. Germline-derived CDR1 and CDR2 are GTSNPN and SVGIG (reference sequence). The CDR3 extends over 12 amino acids. V shed 0 bases and J shed 3 bases, with 3 bases lying between them.

The chain has TRBV3-1 (or the pseudogene TRBV3-2) and TRBJ2-5; 9 bases are shared with TRBD1. This CDR3 region has 15 residues. Germline trimming cut 3 bases from V and 5 bases from J; bases unmatched to any gene: 7. The germline V gene has CDR1 LGHDT and CDR2 YNNKEL (reference sequence). The CDR3: CASSHPGTGRETQYF. The CDR3 bases are TGTGCCAGCAGCCACCCCGGGACAGGGAGGGAGACCCAGTACTTC.